This note documents a single T cell receptor beta chain sequence. Its antigen is currently unknown. The record originates from a study of T cells after yellow fever vaccination. Study-level information: SMART-Seq v4 Ultra Low Input prepared libraries from low-cell fractions.

Overall study findings and caveats: A weaker secondary response peaked on day 5, the primary on day 15. A small proportion of clonotypes was detected in both the CD4 and CD8 compartments. Subsequent booster samples again held most clones from primary vaccination (approximately 95% CD4, about 86% CD8).

CDR1 LGHDT and CDR2 YNNKEL come from the germline V gene (reference sequence). Trimming removed 4 bases at V and 5 bases at J, with 6 bases between. The CDR3 contains 11 residues. A single record per CDR3 protein comes from TCRdb applying MiXCR to the 5' RACE reads. The sample contains over 150,000 distinct CDR3 sequences, almost 7% of which appear only once. The chain carries TRBV3-1 and TRBJ2-7; D unresolved. The sequencing used CD4+ T cells sorted from PBMCs, collected around 5 days after the first yellow fever vaccination. The receptor's source is a man aged 18 to 35 who received the YFV17D yellow fever vaccine. In nucleotides, the CDR3 is TGTGCCAGCAGCCCAGTCAACGAGCAGTACTTC. Its protein is CASSPVNEQYF.